This T cell receptor (beta chain) was found in a study of blood T cell repertoires in COVID-19. For the study at large: Whether acute or convalescent, the COVID-19 samples came from the United States, Italy and Spain. T cells, B-cell-depleted T cells, or PBMCs supplied cDNA or gDNA.

Original methodology: Amplification of reference gene primers was used by the study to estimate nucleated cell counts. Sequencing used immunoSEQ multiplex PCR; TCRdb keeps in-frame clones, though not all of them. The DNA gave D and trimming, while V, J and clone size come from that table. Among under 50,000 clones listed, approximately 86% were seen once. The length of the CDR3 is 16 residues. Germline CDR1 reads GTSNPN; CDR2 reads SVGIG (reference sequence). Trimming removed 1 base at V and 0 bases at J, with 13 bases between. V gene TRBV30 combines with J gene TRBJ1-3; D not resolved. The sample consisted of peripheral blood. The sequence was obtained from a man aged 35 to 55 with active COVID-19. This chain's CDR3 is CAWSAPRTYSGNTIYF. CDR3 DNA: TGTGCCTGGAGTGCCCCTAGGACTTACTCTGGAAACACCATATATTTT.